This is a list of T cell receptor beta chains from one sample in a study of Ad26.COV2.S vaccination and SARS-CoV-2 variants. Only in-frame clones appear in the TCRdb table, and some are missing; sequencing was by immunoSEQ multiplex PCR. The data hold under 550,000 clones, with approximately 92% observed a single time. The sample was peripheral blood, taken in a trial of Ad26.COV2.S vaccine versus placebo. These TCRs come from a person between 18 and 59 years old who received the Ad26.COV2.S COVID-19 vaccine or a placebo. The CDR3 runs from the conserved cysteine through the conserved F or W. The order of the fields is clone size, J gene, CDR3 length, V gene, D gene, CDR3 protein, CDR3 DNA. D genes are given only for firm matches. Expanded clones are given a class, and other clones once, few, many or no size at all.

abundance: NA; j_gene: TRBJ2-7; len: 10; v_gene: TRBV29-1; d_gene: NA; CDR3aa: CSVVNYEQYF; CDR3nt: TGCAGCGTTGTAAACTACGAGCAGTACTTC
abundance: NA; j_gene: TRBJ2-2; len: 11; v_gene: TRBV29-1; d_gene: NA; CDR3aa: CSARDAGELFF; CDR3nt: TGCAGCGCGAGGGATGCCGGGGAGCTGTTTTTT
abundance: NA; j_gene: TRBJ2-3; len: 10; v_gene: TRBV20-1; d_gene: NA; CDR3aa: CSARTDTQYF; CDR3nt: TGCAGTGCTCGCACAGATACGCAGTATTTT
abundance: few; j_gene: TRBJ2-5; len: 17; v_gene: TRBV3-1/TRBV3-2; d_gene: TRBD2; CDR3aa: CASSQVGLAGGHETQYF; CDR3nt: TGTGCCAGCAGCCAAGTGGGACTAGCGGGAGGGCACGAGACCCAGTACTTC
abundance: NA; j_gene: TRBJ2-7; len: 15; v_gene: TRBV6-5; d_gene: NA; CDR3aa: CASSFTNRVSYEQYF; CDR3nt: TGTGCCAGCAGTTTCACAAACAGGGTCTCCTACGAGCAGTACTTC
abundance: NA; j_gene: TRBJ2-3; len: 15; v_gene: TRBV15; d_gene: NA; CDR3aa: CATSSSVLSTDTQYF; CDR3nt: TGTGCCACCAGCAGTTCGGTACTGAGCACAGATACGCAGTATTTT
abundance: NA; j_gene: TRBJ1-6; len: 14; v_gene: TRBV19; d_gene: NA; CDR3aa: CASSIVGGNSPLHF; CDR3nt: TGTGCCAGTAGTATCGTGGGGGGGAATTCACCCCTCCACTTT
abundance: NA; j_gene: TRBJ2-7; len: 13; v_gene: TRBV20-1; d_gene: NA; CDR3aa: CSASLGLDYEQYF; CDR3nt: TGCAGTGCTAGTCTAGGGTTGGACTACGAGCAGTACTTC
abundance: NA; j_gene: TRBJ1-3; len: 15; v_gene: TRBV5-1; d_gene: NA; CDR3aa: CASSSLSGTGNTIYF; CDR3nt: TGCGCCAGCAGCTCCTTGTCGGGGACTGGAAACACCATATATTTT
abundance: NA; j_gene: TRBJ2-1; len: 15; v_gene: TRBV27; d_gene: TRBD1; CDR3aa: CASSLSAGGYYEQFF; CDR3nt: TGTGCCAGCAGTTTATCGGCAGGGGGCTACTATGAGCAGTTCTTC
abundance: NA; j_gene: TRBJ2-1; len: 15; v_gene: TRBV7-9; d_gene: TRBD1; CDR3aa: CASSPGTGIRDEQFF; CDR3nt: TGTGCCAGCAGCCCCGGGACAGGGATTAGGGATGAGCAGTTCTTC
abundance: NA; j_gene: TRBJ2-7; len: 14; v_gene: TRBV2; d_gene: NA; CDR3aa: CASSRGIVSYEQYF; CDR3nt: TGTGCCAGCAGCAGGGGAATTGTATCCTACGAGCAGTACTTC
abundance: NA; j_gene: TRBJ2-1; len: 15; v_gene: TRBV7-8; d_gene: TRBD1; CDR3aa: CASSVTQGNYNEQFF; CDR3nt: TGTGCCAGCAGCGTGACACAGGGGAACTACAATGAGCAGTTCTTC
abundance: once; j_gene: TRBJ2-1; len: 16; v_gene: TRBV5-4; d_gene: TRBD1; CDR3aa: CASSLSGTGAYNEQFF; CDR3nt: TGTGCCAGCAGCTTATCCGGGACAGGAGCTTACAATGAGCAGTTCTTC
abundance: NA; j_gene: TRBJ2-1; len: 14; v_gene: TRBV6-5; d_gene: TRBD2; CDR3aa: CASSLLAGHNEQFF; CDR3nt: TGTGCCAGCAGTCTATTAGCGGGTCACAATGAGCAGTTCTTC
abundance: NA; j_gene: TRBJ2-7; len: 14; v_gene: TRBV7-9; d_gene: NA; CDR3aa: CASSPSWTSYEQYF; CDR3nt: TGTGCCAGCAGCCCGAGTTGGACTTCCTACGAGCAGTACTTC
abundance: NA; j_gene: TRBJ1-5; len: 17; v_gene: TRBV7-8; d_gene: NA; CDR3aa: CASSPKSADSRNQPQHF; CDR3nt: TGTGCCAGCAGCCCGAAATCGGCGGACAGCCGCAATCAGCCCCAGCATTTT
abundance: NA; j_gene: TRBJ2-5; len: 17; v_gene: TRBV4-2; d_gene: NA; CDR3aa: CASSLSGGPRNQETQYF; CDR3nt: TGTGCCAGCAGCCTCTCAGGGGGGCCTCGAAATCAAGAGACCCAGTACTTC
abundance: NA; j_gene: TRBJ1-6; len: 14; v_gene: TRBV9; d_gene: NA; CDR3aa: CASSVGQNNSPLHF; CDR3nt: TGTGCCAGCAGCGTAGGACAGAATAATTCACCCCTCCACTTT
abundance: NA; j_gene: TRBJ2-1; len: 16; v_gene: TRBV5-4; d_gene: TRBD2; CDR3aa: CASSSRREGPYNEQFF; CDR3nt: TGTGCCAGCAGCTCGCGGCGGGAGGGCCCCTACAATGAGCAGTTCTTC
abundance: NA; j_gene: TRBJ2-7; len: 15; v_gene: TRBV5-1; d_gene: NA; CDR3aa: CASSLVLGLTYEQYF; CDR3nt: TGCGCCAGCAGCTTGGTTCTGGGTCTAACCTACGAGCAGTACTTC
abundance: NA; j_gene: TRBJ1-2; len: 12; v_gene: TRBV4-1; d_gene: NA; CDR3aa: CASSQEKKGYTF; CDR3nt: TGCGCCAGCAGCCAAGAGAAGAAAGGCTACACCTTC
abundance: NA; j_gene: TRBJ2-5; len: 13; v_gene: TRBV7-2; d_gene: NA; CDR3aa: CASSLQGMETQYF; CDR3nt: TGTGCCAGCAGCTTACAGGGGATGGAGACCCAGTACTTC
abundance: NA; j_gene: TRBJ2-7; len: 12; v_gene: TRBV10-3; d_gene: NA; CDR3aa: CAISDRNYEQYF; CDR3nt: TGTGCCATCAGTGACAGAAACTACGAGCAGTACTTC
abundance: NA; j_gene: TRBJ1-5; len: 14; v_gene: TRBV6-5; d_gene: TRBD1; CDR3aa: CASSRGTGGSPQHF; CDR3nt: TGTGCCAGCAGCCGAGGGACAGGTGGGTCGCCCCAGCATTTT
abundance: NA; j_gene: TRBJ2-2; len: 19; v_gene: TRBV6-7; d_gene: NA; CDR3aa: CASSYSNRGQRENTGELFF; CDR3nt: TGTGCCAGCAGTTACTCGAACAGGGGCCAGCGGGAAAACACCGGGGAGCTGTTTTTT
abundance: few; j_gene: TRBJ1-2; len: 11; v_gene: TRBV7-9; d_gene: NA; CDR3aa: CASSHGLGLAF; CDR3nt: TGTGCCAGCAGCCATGGATTGGGTTTGGCATTC
abundance: NA; j_gene: TRBJ2-2; len: 15; v_gene: TRBV9; d_gene: NA; CDR3aa: CASSIVGGNTGELFF; CDR3nt: TGTGCCAGCAGCATCGTCGGAGGAAACACCGGGGAGCTGTTTTTT
abundance: NA; j_gene: TRBJ1-3; len: 15; v_gene: TRBV19; d_gene: NA; CDR3aa: CATTPGRGSGNTIYF; CDR3nt: TGTGCCACTACTCCGGGGCGGGGCTCTGGAAACACCATATATTTT
abundance: NA; j_gene: TRBJ2-3; len: 15; v_gene: TRBV19; d_gene: TRBD2; CDR3aa: CASSGTSGGTDTQYF; CDR3nt: TGTGCCAGTAGTGGGACTAGCGGGGGCACAGATACGCAGTATTTT
abundance: NA; j_gene: TRBJ1-2; len: 12; v_gene: TRBV12-3/TRBV12-4; d_gene: NA; CDR3aa: CASSFSGYGYTF; CDR3nt: TGTGCCAGCAGTTTTTCAGGGTATGGCTACACCTTC
abundance: NA; j_gene: TRBJ2-7; len: 17; v_gene: TRBV10-3; d_gene: TRBD1; CDR3aa: CATLPRAGGTGPREQYF; CDR3nt: TGTGCCACTTTGCCTCGTGCAGGGGGCACCGGACCGAGGGAGCAGTACTTC
abundance: NA; j_gene: TRBJ2-3; len: 16; v_gene: TRBV9; d_gene: NA; CDR3aa: CASSVGPSLRTDTQYF; CDR3nt: TGTGCCAGCAGCGTAGGTCCTAGCCTAAGGACGGATACGCAGTATTTT
abundance: NA; j_gene: TRBJ2-2; len: 16; v_gene: TRBV27; d_gene: NA; CDR3aa: CASSPSPSLVAGELFF; CDR3nt: TGTGCCAGCAGCCCCAGCCCTAGCCTTGTAGCCGGGGAGCTGTTTTTT
abundance: NA; j_gene: TRBJ2-7; len: 17; v_gene: TRBV12-5; d_gene: TRBD1; CDR3aa: CASGLSLGQGLTYEQYF; CDR3nt: TGTGCTAGTGGTTTGAGCTTGGGACAGGGACTTACCTACGAGCAGTACTTC
abundance: NA; j_gene: TRBJ1-4; len: 12; v_gene: TRBV27; d_gene: NA; CDR3aa: CASSLVGEKLFF; CDR3nt: TGTGCCAGCAGTTTGGTGGGTGAAAAACTGTTTTTT
abundance: NA; j_gene: TRBJ2-7; len: 15; v_gene: TRBV3-1/TRBV3-2; d_gene: NA; CDR3aa: CASVEGASDSYEQYF; CDR3nt: TGTGCCAGCGTAGAGGGGGCTAGCGATTCCTACGAGCAGTACTTC
abundance: NA; j_gene: TRBJ1-3; len: 15; v_gene: TRBV16; d_gene: NA; CDR3aa: CASSQSRTEGNTIYF; CDR3nt: TGTGCCAGCAGCCAATCAAGGACGGAGGGAAACACCATATATTTT
abundance: NA; j_gene: TRBJ2-7; len: 13; v_gene: TRBV5-4; d_gene: NA; CDR3aa: CASSVRLGYEQYF; CDR3nt: TGTGCCAGCAGCGTGCGACTAGGGTACGAGCAGTACTTC
abundance: NA; j_gene: TRBJ2-2; len: 14; v_gene: TRBV27; d_gene: TRBD1; CDR3aa: CASGYRGDTGELFF; CDR3nt: TGTGCCAGCGGATACAGGGGGGACACCGGGGAGCTGTTTTTT
abundance: NA; j_gene: TRBJ2-3; len: 16; v_gene: TRBV7-9; d_gene: NA; CDR3aa: CASISSLGVRTDTQYF; CDR3nt: TGTGCCAGCATCAGCTCACTCGGGGTTCGCACAGATACGCAGTATTTT
abundance: NA; j_gene: TRBJ2-5; len: 14; v_gene: TRBV2; d_gene: TRBD2; CDR3aa: CASDPAGGPETQYF; CDR3nt: TGTGCCAGTGATCCAGCGGGAGGGCCGGAGACCCAGTACTTC
abundance: NA; j_gene: TRBJ2-3; len: 12; v_gene: TRBV28; d_gene: NA; CDR3aa: CASKGGTDTQYF; CDR3nt: TGTGCCAGTAAGGGAGGAACAGATACGCAGTATTTT
abundance: NA; j_gene: TRBJ1-2; len: 15; v_gene: TRBV7-2; d_gene: NA; CDR3aa: CASSLDYMGDYGYTF; CDR3nt: TGTGCCAGCAGCTTAGATTACATGGGGGACTATGGCTACACCTTC
abundance: NA; j_gene: TRBJ2-7; len: 13; v_gene: TRBV5-4; d_gene: NA; CDR3aa: CASSLGEQYEQYF; CDR3nt: TGTGCCAGCAGCTTGGGCGAGCAGTACGAGCAGTACTTC
abundance: NA; j_gene: TRBJ2-7; len: 13; v_gene: TRBV3-1/TRBV3-2; d_gene: NA; CDR3aa: CASSETGLHEQYF; CDR3nt: TGTGCCAGCAGCGAAACGGGTCTTCACGAGCAGTACTTC